This TCR beta chain was captured by sequencing in a study of cytomegalovirus exposure and HLA in healthy donors (dated by TCRdb to 2017 to 2019). Background for the entire study: According to an earlier analysis of 587 of the donors, about 179 million T cells yielded 90 million to 140 million unique TCR beta sequences and approximately 300 Gb of sequence data. An early release that covered 640 HLA-typed donors contained 250 to 350 gigabases of sequencing data and tens of millions of unique TCR sequences. Among the roughly 400 genotyped donors, under 90% belonged to the genetic ancestry cluster associated with self-reported Caucasian donors. The study aimed to test whether cataloging public T cell receptors could reveal signatures of past pathogen exposure. Using immunosequencing, the study profiled T cell repertoires from 500 to 800 subjects and related those repertoires to cytomegalovirus serostatus. In addition to the first cohort of 650 to 750 subjects, a separate validation cohort of 120 different subjects was used. High-throughput TCR immunosequencing, statistical association of individual TCRs with disease status, and machine learning were combined to predict cytomegalovirus infection status. To study patterns of TCR occurrence, a later analysis re-analyzed previously published TCR beta repertoires from 666 donors and added high-resolution HLA genotyping. Rather than drawing on any new phenotypic data, the later analysis identified candidate immune exposures from TCR beta sequences and the way those sequences occurred across donors. An earlier analysis of roughly 580 of the donors used high-throughput TCR beta sequencing to judge whether each TCR beta V gene segment behaved as functional or pseudogenic. Donor age, sex, ethnicity and CMV serostatus were collected together with the repertoire data. Genome-wide SNP genotypes for about 65% of the 666 donors were used in a later genetic analysis, which treated that subset as a discovery cohort. Every repertoire in the discovery cohort had been generated on one and the same sequencing platform. Both class I and class II loci were covered by HLA typing, at four-digit resolution. Typing coverage varied by locus: roughly 620-640 donors for A, B, C, DRB1 and DQB1; around 560 for DQA1; 606 for DPA1; 450 to 480 for DPB1. Five DR-DQ haplotypes were treated as single units for association and clustering because of strong linkage in the cohort. On average, roughly 240,000 unique TCR beta nucleotide sequences were sequenced per donor among about 400 genotyped donors of the cohort, with approximately 18% of those sequences being non-productive. Study-wide findings and limitations: Strong co-occurrence of HLA alleles, especially DR and DQ, made assigning TCR associations to individual alleles difficult. According to a later analysis, parvovirus B19, influenza, CMV and Epstein-Barr virus appeared linked to several top co-occurrence clusters. Broadly in line with IMGT annotations, most TCR beta V segments showed up in productive rearrangements about 90% or about 30% of the time in an earlier analysis of 587 of the donors. HLA typing was unavailable for some donors at each locus, so association tests used only the typed subset. In a later analysis, HLA-associated TCR beta chains were found to be more clonally expanded and to have lower generation probabilities than equally common non-associated chains. In both the original and validation cohorts, the classifier was reported to diagnose cytomegalovirus status with high specificity and sensitivity. Correlated functional status among segregating V segments might reflect linkage disequilibrium, but an unknown experimental factor could not be ruled out. A later genetic analysis reported fewer N-insertions in productive TCRs among donors in an Asian-associated ancestry cluster than the roughly 700-donor mean. In this cohort, only TCR beta chains were sequenced, and detectable features were limited by the absence of alpha or paired-chain data. It was suggested by the authors that the approach could potentially be generalized to other disease states and immunological phenotypes. Sequencing depth was assumed to be roughly uniform across donors in the presence/absence analyses, though that assumption may not hold. A cluster of highly shared sequence variants was judged likely to be a technical artifact of the sequencing pipeline. The 87-base-pair reads could not distinguish some IMGT-functional V segments, including TRBV6-2 and TRBV6-3, so those segments were excluded. Most CMV-associated TCR beta chains appeared to be HLA-restricted in a later analysis, and the HLA associations seemed to be driven largely by CMV exposure. A later genetic analysis associated a missense DCLRE1C variant with V-gene and J-gene trimming of TCR beta chains, and an independent cohort replicated the association. The only immune exposure information available for the cohort was CMV serostatus. Across donors, most TCR sequences were observed very rarely, whereas some public TCRs were present in many individuals. Because counts were too low, roughly 17 rarely observed V segments, including chromosome 9 orphons, were left out of the earlier analysis of approximately 500 of the donors. At a false discovery rate of 0.05, a later analysis linked around 15,000 TCR beta sequences to specific HLA alleles. A further reported finding was that TCR beta sequences accurately predicted the HLA-A and HLA-B alleles for most subjects in the first cohort. Three of the identified cytomegalovirus-associated TCR beta chains were confirmed in vitro to be specific for cytomegalovirus antigens. In a later analysis, the rate of TCR association differed among HLA loci, with DRB1 alleles having the most associated TCRs and HLA-C alleles having the fewest. A total of around 150 TCR beta chains were listed by the study as associated with cytomegalovirus.

The cohort consisted of 600 or so healthy bone marrow donors. Cohort members were all nominally healthy when sampled, although unrecorded immune exposures were likely present. The donor was CMV seronegative and belonged to the group of 350 or so seronegative cohort members. A peripheral blood sample was collected from each donor, and TCR beta sequencing was performed on peripheral blood mononuclear cells. The Qiagen DNeasy Blood Extraction Kit was used to extract genomic DNA from the blood cell samples. Library creation used the immunoSEQ multiplex PCR assay. The multiplex PCR relied on a mix of 60 forward primers for TCR Vbeta segments and 13 reverse primers for TCR Jbeta segments. The CDR3 region of rearranged TCR beta genes was amplified from genomic DNA with a multiplex PCR assay. On the Illumina HiSeq System, the amplified TCR beta libraries were sequenced as 87-base-pair reads. The study's processing was this. A later analysis tallied 75 million to 95 million unique TCR beta chains across the 666 repertoires, and 10 million to 11 million of those chains were shared by two or more donors. Raw reads were error-corrected and collapsed into unique sequences by a nearest-neighbor algorithm in which closely related sequences were merged to remove PCR and sequencing errors. V, D and J gene segments were assigned by aligning CDR3 sequences to IMGT reference sequences. For a sequence to be retained, at least a six-nucleotide match to both a V gene segment and a J gene segment was required. A rearrangement was called productive if the CDR3 had no stop codons and remained in frame with V and J, and every other rearrangement was called non-productive. Following IMGT convention, CDR3 was defined as the stretch from the second conserved V-encoded cysteine to the conserved J-encoded phenylalanine. Sequences without an unambiguous match to a single V gene segment were excluded from the earlier analysis of several hundred of the donors. An earlier analysis of approximately 590 of the donors called V segments functional above 56.7% productive rearrangements and segregating when the between-donor standard deviation exceeded 5%. A statistical classification framework was built for diagnosing cytomegalovirus status from the catalog of TCR beta chain sequences. In a later analysis, V and J genes were assigned by comparing TCR nucleotide sequences against IMGT/GENE-DB human TR gene sequences. In a later analysis, CDR3 sequences and most-parsimonious VDJ recombination scenarios were assigned using the TCRdist pipeline. In a later analysis, each TCR beta chain was defined by its CDR3 amino acid sequence together with its V-gene family, and reads without a unique V-gene family were excluded. A later analysis removed nearly 600 highly shared, low-generation-probability nucleotide sequences to deal with suspected cross-contamination and a sequencing artifact. In a later analysis, a clonal expansion index for each public chain was calculated from normalized within-repertoire ranks of inferred template counts. Generation probabilities in a later analysis came from a VDJ recombination model fitted to out-of-frame rearrangements, and those results were checked against IGoR. A later analysis scored TCR-TCR, TCR-HLA and TCR-CMV co-occurrence with hypergeometric tests, applying a repertoire-size bias correction to TCR pairs. A later analysis estimated false discovery rates by permuting HLA or CMV assignments 20 times. A later analysis grouped co-occurring TCRs with DBSCAN, adding TCRdist sequence similarity when clustering within HLA-allele-positive subsets. Repertoires with fewer than 30,000 or more than 120,000 public chains, plus five repertoires with anomalous nucleotide sharing, were excluded from co-occurrence clustering. The immuneACCESS repertoire file appears here via TCRdb, limited to in-frame rearrangements. These files lack a portion of the clones; in checked studies, under half of the deficit traces to unresolved V genes, and the cause of the others is not known. V, J and clone size are those of that table, while D and trimming were read from the DNA. The sample contains some 130,000 clones, about 70% of them found a single time. The biggest ten clones account for about 2.9% of the sample.

As regards this clone: What this receptor recognizes is not known. No qualities accompany the bases; no much larger clone lies one base away.

V and J are trimmed by 2 bases and 3 bases, and the gene matches miss 20 bases of the junction. The germline V gene provides CDR1 MGHRA and CDR2 YSYEKL. Taken from cysteine to phenylalanine, the CDR3 has 22 residues. The DNA shown is the 66-base CDR3, in frame from base 1. This TCR derives from a man aged 40-55 years in good health and CMV-seronegative. Sequences were obtained from PBMCs. The chain joins TRBV4-1 to TRBJ2-7, and TRBD2 aligns with 15 junction nucleotides. For the CDR3, the sequence is CASSQPPRGGTSGRSPLYEQYF. In nucleotides, the sequence is TGCGCCAGCAGCCAACCCCCCCGGGGTGGGACTAGCGGGAGGTCCCCCCTCTACGAGCAGTACTTC.